The entry below describes one TCR beta chain. Other DNA sequences from this sample encode an identical CDR3 as well. The CDR3 extends over 15 amino acids. Unmatched junction bases numbered 5, after V lost 5 bases and J lost 2 bases. Germline V gives CDR1 SEHNR, CDR2 FQNEAQ (reference sequence). Assay used: immunoSEQ multiplex PCR; TCRdb lists only in-frame clones, some missing. Of about 640,000 clones listed, less than 80% are singletons. These data originate in a study of shared clonotypes between healthy human individuals. The sequenced sample was memory CD4+ T cells sorted from blood. As to subset: CD45RA-negative fraction. This clonotype originated in a woman aged 25-40 years in good health. The chain recombines TRBV7-9 with TRBJ1-5, with 8 nucleotides matching TRBD1. The CDR3 protein is CASSPQGAGNQPQHF. The CDR3 region has the DNA TGTGCCAGCAGCCCGCAGGGGGCGGGCAATCAGCCCCAGCATTTT.